One sample yielded the 3 T cell receptor beta chains listed below, sequenced in a study of human T cells and chemical hapten exposure. Time point meaning: pre-sensitization, week 0. The treatment denotes: therapeutic diphenylcyclopropenone sensitization with weekly scalp DPC. TCRdb reprocessed the RACE reads via MiXCR and lists one record per CDR3 protein. The table includes some 330,000 distinct CDR3 sequences, around 5.5% detected once. The input for sequencing was whole blood, taken in connection with sensitization to the hapten diphenylcyclopropenone (DPC). Every receptor here comes from a woman aged 18 to 35 with alopecia areata. Some clones in this sample may be carry-over from other donors' samples.

This clonotype was found many times. The CDR3 protein is CASSGTGIRGTEAFF. CDR3 DNA sequence: TGTGCCAGCAGCGGGACAGGGATTAGGGGCACTGAAGCTTTCTTT. The chain is built from TRBV21-1 and TRBJ1-1; the table calls TRBD1, which could not be checked here. TRBV21-1 is shown as a pseudogene. The CDR3 runs 15 residues.

This clonotype has a count of ten or more. V usage is TRBV4-1 and J usage is TRBJ2-1, with 8 bases that match TRBD2. In germline, CDR1 is MGHRA, CDR2 YSYEKL. CDR3 length equals 15 residues. V lost 7 bases to trimming and J lost 4 bases; unmatched junction nucleotides: 9. The CDR3 sequence: CASTQTGGLYNEQFF. In DNA, the CDR3 is TGCGCCAGCACCCAGACGGGGGGGCTTTACAATGAGCAGTTCTTC.

Ten or more counts support this clonotype. The chain employs TRBV18 and TRBJ1-1; D gene uncertain. The CDR3 is 15 residues long. The germline V and J ends were trimmed by 3 bases and 4 bases, with 15 bases remaining between them. Per the germline V gene, CDR1 is KGHSH and CDR2 is LQKENI. The CDR3 protein is CASSPNIDMSTEAFF. The DNA for the CDR3 is TGTGCCAGCTCACCCAATATCGACATGAGCACTGAAGCTTTCTTT.